This record covers a single T cell receptor beta chain. Its antigen is unidentified. These data originate in a study of T cell responses to AZD1222 COVID-19 vaccine. TCRdb's copy holds only in-frame clones and misses some; the assay was immunoSEQ multiplex PCR. This table holds over 50,000 clones, 81% found once. The study, taken as a whole, reports: AZD1222 recipients seropositive at baseline numbered only six or seven. Scientists sampled the repertoires only once the peak T cell response had passed.

The CDR3 has 15 amino acids. V shed 6 bases, J shed 7 bases, and the junction held 11 bases outside the gene matches. In germline, CDR1 is MNHEY, CDR2 SVGAGI. The specimen comprised peripheral blood, sampled 28 days after the second AZD1222 dose. The receptor's source is an adult who received the AZD1222 COVID-19 vaccine. The chain links TRBV6-5 to TRBJ1-5; TRBD1 aligns across 8 bases. The CDR3 sequence is CASSSSTGEQQPQHF. The CDR3 nucleotides read TGTGCCAGCAGCTCCTCGACAGGGGAACAACAGCCCCAGCATTTT.